The following is a TCR beta chain sequence with its context. J lost 7 bases, V lost 2 bases, and 7 bases had no gene match. The CDR3 is made up of 15 amino acids. TCRdb used MiXCR to reprocess the RT-PCR reads, holding one entry per CDR3 protein. Of about 680,000 distinct CDR3 sequences listed, 11% to 15% were seen once; the top ten hold 3% to 4.5%. V is TRBV12-3 or TRBV12-4 and J is TRBJ2-1; 8 bases are a match to TRBD1. This TCR was sampled from a female donor in good health, serving as a healthy control. Sequenced: memory CD4+ T cells from blood. CDR3 sequence: CASSLMAGGSNEQFF. CDR3 in DNA: TGTGCCAGCAGTTTAATGGCAGGGGGCTCTAATGAGCAGTTCTTC.